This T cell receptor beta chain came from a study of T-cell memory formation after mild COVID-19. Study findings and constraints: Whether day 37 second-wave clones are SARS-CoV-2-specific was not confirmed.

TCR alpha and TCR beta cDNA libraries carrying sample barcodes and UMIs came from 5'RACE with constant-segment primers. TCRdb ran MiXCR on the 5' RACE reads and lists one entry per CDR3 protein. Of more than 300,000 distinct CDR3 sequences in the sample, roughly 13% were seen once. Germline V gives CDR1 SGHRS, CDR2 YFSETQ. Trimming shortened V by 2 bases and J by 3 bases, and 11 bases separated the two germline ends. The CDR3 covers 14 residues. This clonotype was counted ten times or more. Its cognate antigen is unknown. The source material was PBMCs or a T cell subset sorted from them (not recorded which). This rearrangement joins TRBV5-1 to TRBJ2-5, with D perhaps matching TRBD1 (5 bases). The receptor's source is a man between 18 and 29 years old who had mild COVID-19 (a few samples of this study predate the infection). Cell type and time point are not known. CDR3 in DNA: TGCGCCAGCAGCTTCAGGACACCCGAAGAGACCCAGTACTTC. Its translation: CASSFRTPEETQYF.